Below are 10 T cell receptor beta chains sequenced from a single sample in a study of blood T cell repertoires in COVID-19. Measured with immunoSEQ multiplex PCR; TCRdb has only the in-frame clones, and not every one. The table includes approximately 470,000 clones, around 87% detected once. The sequenced material came from PBMCs or T cells enriched from blood (not recorded which). These receptors were collected from a woman younger than 35 who had recovered from COVID-19.

The chain combines TRBV9 with TRBJ1-3; D is ambiguous. Germline V gene sequence: CDR1 SGDLS, CDR2 YYNGEE. This CDR3 contains 14 residues. Trimming cost V 0 bases and J 3 bases, with 7 bases left between them. The DNA for the CDR3 is TGTGCCAGCAGCGTAGGGGAGGGTGGAAACACCATATATTTT. It encodes CASSVGEGGNTIYF.

This clone was observed a single time. The chain recombines TRBV2 with TRBJ1-5, with a possible D match to TRBD1 (6 bases). Trimming stripped 8 bases from V and 7 bases from J, with 24 bases between. CDR1 and CDR2 (germline): SNHLY, FYNNEI. The CDR3 length is 16 residues. The CDR3 sequence is CASESTAGVLGQPQHF. DNA of the CDR3: TGTGCCAGCGAAAGTACCGCAGGGGTACTCGGGCAGCCCCAGCATTTT.

The rearrangement links TRBV5-1 to TRBJ2-2, with TRBD1 identical over 8 bases. Germline-derived CDR1 and CDR2 are SGHRS and YFSETQ. V shed 4 bases and J 10 bases; nucleotides not matched to a gene: 12. The CDR3 is made up of 15 amino acids. In DNA form, the CDR3 reads TGCGCCAGCAGCCCCACAGGGGGGAATTTGGAGGAGCTGTTTTTT. The encoded protein is CASSPTGGNLEELFF. The variable domain in full, with the rest retrieved from reference TRBV5-1 and TRBJ2-2, is KAGVTQTPRYLIKTRGQQVTLSCSPISGHRSVSWYQQTPGQGLQFLFEYFSETQRNKGNFPGRFSGRQFSNSRSEMNVSTLELGDSALYLCASSPTGGNLEELFFGEGSRLTVL.

This chain links TRBV24-1 with TRBJ2-1; TRBD1 matches at 7 bases. CDR1 and CDR2 (germline): KGHDR, SFDVKD. Losses at the gene ends were 4 bases for V and 3 bases for J; bases not matched to a gene: 14. This CDR3 spans 18 amino acids. In nucleotides, the CDR3 is TGTGCCACCAGTGACCCCCAAGCCCCGGGACAGATCTACAATGAGCAGTTCTTC. Translation: CATSDPQAPGQIYNEQFF.

The chain joins TRBV9 to TRBJ1-4, with D unclear. The germline CDR1 and CDR2 sequences are SGDLS and YYNGEE. The CDR3 has 14 residues. V shed 3 bases and J shed 3 bases, with 9 bases lying between them. The CDR3 DNA follows: TGTGCCAGCAGCGCGGGCGGGTCTAATGAAAAACTGTTTTTT. Translation gives CASSAGGSNEKLFF.

This chain connects TRBV27 to TRBJ1-2; perhaps TRBD1 as D (6 bases). Per germline, CDR1 MNHEY and CDR2 SMNVEV (reference sequence). This CDR3 region has 17 residues. V was shortened by 7 bases and J by 3 bases, with 24 bases between the two germline ends. CDR3 DNA sequence: TGTGCCAGCACTCCCCTGGGGGCGAACCTTCTTCACTATGGCTACACCTTC. Its translation: CASTPLGANLLHYGYTF.

The rearrangement uses TRBV7-8 and TRBJ2-5, with 8 bases aligning to TRBD1. J gave up 4 bases and V 5 bases, and 12 bases lay outside the gene matches. CDR1 and CDR2 (germline): SGHVS, FQNEAQ. The CDR3 has 16 residues. The CDR3 nucleotides read TGTGCCAGCAGCCGGACAGGGAACAGAATTGGAGAGACCCAGTACTTC. Residues: CASSRTGNRIGETQYF.

The chain is built from TRBV2 and TRBJ2-4; TRBD2 matches 14 bases. The CDR3 runs to 16 residues. CDR1 is SNHLY, CDR2 FYNNEI, per germline. The trim removed 4 bases at V and 7 bases at J, leaving 6 bases unmatched. The CDR3 region has the DNA TGTGCCAGCAGTGTCGAGACTAGCGGGGGGGCGAACATTCAGTACTTC. It is translated as CASSVETSGGANIQYF.

The chain joins TRBV7-2 to TRBJ1-1; D is unresolved. Germline V gene lookup returns CDR1 SGHTA and CDR2 FQGNSA. The germline V and J ends were trimmed by 5 bases and 3 bases, with 13 bases remaining between them. CDR3 length: 14 amino acids. CDR3 residues: CASSPTISDTEAFF. CDR3 DNA: TGTGCCAGCAGCCCCACTATCTCGGACACTGAAGCTTTCTTT. The full variable domain, with the rest looked up from reference TRBV7-2 and TRBJ1-1, is GAGVSQSPSNKVTEKGKDVELRCDPISGHTALYWYRQSLGQGLEFLIYFQGNSAPDKSGLPSDRFSAERTGGSVSTLTIQRTQQEDSAVYLCASSPTISDTEAFFGQGTRLTVV.

This rearrangement joins TRBV20-1 to TRBJ1-4; D gene uncertain. This CDR3 is 15 amino acids long. The germline V gene has CDR1 DFQATT and CDR2 SNEGSKA (reference sequence). The V gene lost 3 bases and the J gene lost 6 bases, with 17 bases spanning the gap. The DNA for the CDR3 is TGCAGTGCTAGTCTCCTTGGAGCCCCCGATGAAAAACTGTTTTTT. As protein: CSASLLGAPDEKLFF.